This T cell receptor (beta chain) was sequenced in a study of blood T cell repertoires in COVID-19 (TCRdb year 2020). About the full investigation: Collaborator samples came from the United States, Italy and Spain and covered acute and convalescent phases of COVID-19. Where available, HLA class I and class II types were obtained from metadata supplied by the sample provider rather than from assay-based typing. The dataset comprised deeply sampled blood TCRbeta repertoires from subjects exposed to, actively infected with, or recovered from COVID-19. The samples were drawn from two sources: the first 160 participants of the ongoing ImmuneRACE study, and 1,000 to 1,500 subjects contributed by 6 global collaborators. The material from the prospective study consisted of cDNA or gDNA derived from T cells, B-cell-depleted T cells, or PBMCs. A de-identified subject ID, COVID-19 status, age in years and sex were almost always included in the sample metadata. The repertoires were made available in a free public database intended to serve as a resource for research on the immune response to SARS-CoV-2. Broader findings and caveats from the paper: The amount of clinical and demographic metadata varied by source and participant and was provided uncurated.

As regards this clone: The antigen this receptor binds is unknown. Base qualities were left out, and no much larger clone turns up one base away.

Trimming takes 4 bases from V and 5 bases from J, and the germline ends sit 8 bases apart. The CDR3 covers 13 residues, taking in both the cysteine and the phenylalanine. Only the CDR3 DNA stays, 39 bases, in frame from base 1. In the germline V gene (reference sequence), CDR1 corresponds to LGHDT and CDR2 to YNNKEL. TCRbeta CDR3 regions were amplified from genomic DNA using the immunoSEQ Assay, a bias-controlled multiplex PCR. From the authors' description of their analysis: The number of nucleated cells in each sample was estimated from the amplification of reference gene primers within the assay. To quantify the absolute abundance of each unique TCRbeta CDR3 rearrangement, sequence reads were collapsed and filtered. For each sample, productive Simpson clonality was calculated by taking the square root of Simpson's diversity index across productive rearrangements. TCRdb took this table from immuneACCESS and kept in-frame rearrangements with V and J called. Such tables lack part of the clones; where checked against another copy, unresolved V genes explain under half of the gap, and the rest is unexplained. That table supplies the V and J calls and clone size; D and trimming were determined from the DNA. The sample data list roughly 52,000 clones, and about 82% of these were observed just once. The ten largest make up about 22% of the sample.

The collaborating institutions used their own protocols to collect whole blood in K2EDTA tubes. Collaborator samples were shipped for TCRbeta analysis as frozen whole blood, isolated PBMCs, or DNA extracted from either sample type. Here the chain combines TRBV3-1 (or the pseudogene TRBV3-2) and TRBJ1-4, with the D gene uncertain. The receptor was derived from an elderly woman with acute or convalescent COVID-19. Sequencing was done on a sample of peripheral blood. The CDR3: CASSPAGNEKLFF. The sequenced DNA: TGTGCCAGCAGCCCGGCAGGAAATGAAAAACTGTTTTTT.